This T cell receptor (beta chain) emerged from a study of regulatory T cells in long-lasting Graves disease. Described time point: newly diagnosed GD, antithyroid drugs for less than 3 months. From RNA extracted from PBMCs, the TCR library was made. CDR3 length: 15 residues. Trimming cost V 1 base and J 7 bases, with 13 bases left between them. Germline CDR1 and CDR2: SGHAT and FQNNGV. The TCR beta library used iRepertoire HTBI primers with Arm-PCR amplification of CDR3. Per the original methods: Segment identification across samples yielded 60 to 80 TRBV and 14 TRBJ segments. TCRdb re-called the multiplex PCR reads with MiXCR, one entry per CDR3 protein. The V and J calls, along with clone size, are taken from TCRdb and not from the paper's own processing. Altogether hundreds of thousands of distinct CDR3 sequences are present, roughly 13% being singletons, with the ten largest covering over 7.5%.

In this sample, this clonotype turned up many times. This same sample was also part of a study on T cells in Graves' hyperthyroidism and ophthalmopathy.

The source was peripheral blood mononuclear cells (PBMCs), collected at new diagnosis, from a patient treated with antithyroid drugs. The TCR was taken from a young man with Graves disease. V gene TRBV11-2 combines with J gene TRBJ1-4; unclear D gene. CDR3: CASSLVPEDGEKLFF. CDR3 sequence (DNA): TGTGCCAGCAGCTTAGTCCCGGAGGATGGTGAAAAACTGTTTTTT.